Following are 24 T cell receptor beta chains from one sample sequenced in a study of ipilimumab plus nivolumab after autologous stem cell transplantation. Clones were sequenced by immunoSEQ multiplex PCR, and TCRdb holds only the in-frame ones, with some missing. Found here are some 15,000 clones, about four fifths of them singletons; the top ten hold roughly 10%. The sequencing here drew on PBMCs, taken in a trial of ipilimumab plus nivolumab as post-transplant consolidation. These receptors were collected from a male donor with primary mediastinal lymphoma.

CDR3 DNA sequence: TGTGCCAGCAGACCCTCCGGGGGGGTGGCCAATGAGCAGTTCTTC. It encodes CASRPSGGVANEQFF. This chain joins TRBV27 and TRBJ2-1; 8 nucleotides match TRBD2. Germline V CDR1 and CDR2: MNHEY, SMNVEV (reference sequence). The CDR3 spans 15 residues. V was clipped by 6 bases and J by 6 bases; unmatched bases: 10.

The table lists this clone with a count of one. This chain uses TRBV23-1 with TRBJ2-7; D possibly matches TRBD1 or TRBD2 (5 bases each). TRBV23-1 qualifies as an ORF whose function is uncertain. V lost 8 bases, J lost 2 bases, and 10 bases lay in between. The CDR3 contains 12 residues. CDR3 region: CASGTVTYEQYF. The CDR3 DNA is TGCGCCAGCGGGACGGTGACCTACGAGCAGTACTTC.

The V call is TRBV11-2, the J call TRBJ2-1, with 7 bases that match TRBD1. V gave up 3 bases and J gave up 9 bases; unmatched junction bases: 20. CDR1 and CDR2 from the germline V gene are SGHAT and FQNNGV. This CDR3 has 18 amino acids. The CDR3, as DNA: TGTGCCAGCAGCTTCGCCCAAAACAGGGGCCGAGGACGGGCTGAGCAGTTCTTC. Protein sequence: CASSFAQNRGRGRAEQFF.

The gene calls are TRBV7-3 and TRBJ2-7; 10 bases fit TRBD2. CDR3 length equals 20 residues. The ends lost 5 bases at V and 6 bases at J; junction bases unmatched: 25. The V gene's germline CDR1 is SGHTA and CDR2 FQGTGA. This CDR3 is CASSPSWVAGGSTPSREQYF. The CDR3 bases are TGTGCCAGCAGCCCCTCGTGGGTAGCGGGAGGTTCAACCCCCTCGCGCGAGCAGTACTTC. The variable domain in full, with the rest retrieved from reference TRBV7-3 and TRBJ2-7, is GAGVSQTPSNKVTEKGKYVELRCDPISGHTALYWYRQSLGQGPEFLIYFQGTGAADDSGLPNDRFFAVRPEGSVSTLKIQRTERGDSAVYLCASSPSWVAGGSTPSREQYFGPGTRLTVT.

Here the CDR3 DNA reads TGTGCCAGCAGTTACTCCTTCGCGGGGGGTCCCCACGAGCAGTACTTC. Its protein is CASSYSFAGGPHEQYF. The V call is TRBV6-5, the J call TRBJ2-7; 8 bases agree with TRBD2. The CDR3 is 16 residues long. The V and J ends lost 0 bases and 5 bases, in that order; junction bases with no gene match: 9. The germline V gene encodes CDR1 MNHEY and CDR2 SVGAGI.

This clone was seen a few times. The V call is TRBV2, the J call TRBJ2-4; D is unresolved. This CDR3 is 15 amino acids long. V lost 1 base to trimming and J lost 0 bases, with 7 bases between them. The V gene's germline CDR1 is SNHLY and CDR2 FYNNEI. CDR3 amino acids: CASSEGRVAKNIQYF. The CDR3 nucleotides are TGTGCCAGCAGTGAAGGTCGGGTAGCCAAAAACATTCAGTACTTC.

The chain carries TRBV19 and TRBJ2-3, with 7 bases that match TRBD1. CDR3 length: 16 amino acids. The germline gives CDR1 LNHDA, CDR2 SQIVND (reference sequence). V lost 5 bases and J lost 3; bases outside the gene matches: 11. The CDR3 DNA is TGTGCCAGTAGTCGACCAACAGGGGAAGGGACAGATACGCAGTATTTT. Protein product: CASSRPTGEGTDTQYF.

The V call is TRBV5-4, the J call TRBJ1-1, with D perhaps matching TRBD1 (6 bases). Between the trimmed V and J ends, which lost 0 bases and 4 bases, there was a span of 10 bases. The CDR3 sequence is 14 residues long. CDR1 and CDR2 from the germline V gene are SGHNT and YYREEE (reference sequence). The DNA of the CDR3 is TGTGCCAGCAGCTTGGATCAGGGGACCACTGAAGCTTTCTTT. It specifies CASSLDQGTTEAFF.

This chain uses TRBV9 with TRBJ2-5, with D perhaps TRBD1 or TRBD2 (5 bases each). The CDR3 is made up of 15 amino acids. CDR1 and CDR2 (germline): SGDLS, YYNGEE. V shed 0 bases and J shed 1 base, with 10 bases lying between them. The CDR3 spells CASSVGDRFQETQYF. The CDR3, as DNA: TGTGCCAGCAGCGTAGGGGACCGCTTCCAAGAGACCCAGTACTTC.

The V call is TRBV2, the J call TRBJ2-7; tentatively, D is TRBD1 or TRBD2 (6 bases each). Germline V gives CDR1 SNHLY, CDR2 FYNNEI. V lost 3 bases and J lost 5, with 17 bases in between. The CDR3 is made up of 15 amino acids. The CDR3 loop is CASSEHVRGLDEQYF. The CDR3 nucleotides read TGTGCCAGCAGTGAGCATGTCAGGGGACTCGACGAGCAGTACTTC.

V and J are TRBV29-1 and TRBJ2-3; perhaps D is TRBD1 or TRBD2 (6 bases each). The V gene lost 4 bases and the J gene lost 3 bases, with 14 bases spanning the gap. CDR1 and CDR2 (germline): SQVTM, ANQGSEA. There are 14 residues in the CDR3. The CDR3 nucleotides read TGCAGCGTTGGTGTGGGGGGCTGGACAGATACGCAGTATTTT. Its protein is CSVGVGGWTDTQYF.

The chain recombines TRBV6-1 with TRBJ2-1; the D gene could be TRBD1 or TRBD2 (5 bases each). This CDR3 contains 15 residues. The germline V gene encodes CDR1 MNHNS and CDR2 SASEGT. Trimming stripped 5 bases from V and 4 bases from J, with 15 bases between. The DNA for the CDR3 is TGTGCCAGCAGTCCGGCCGACAGACTATACAATGAGCAGTTCTTC. It specifies CASSPADRLYNEQFF.

J is TRBJ1-2 and V is TRBV9; a weak D match, TRBD1 (6 bases). CDR1 and CDR2 (germline): SGDLS, YYNGEE. The CDR3 is 14 amino acids. The V gene lost 3 bases and the J gene lost 6 bases, with 15 bases spanning the gap. In DNA, the CDR3 is TGTGCCAGCAGCGCCCGGTGGGGGGCGCATGGCTACACCTTC. It specifies CASSARWGAHGYTF.

In its sample, this clone was seen a few times. This sequence joins TRBV9 and TRBJ1-2; TRBD1 might be the D (5 bases). CDR3 length: 16 amino acids. The V gene lost 2 bases and the J gene lost 2 bases, with 16 bases spanning the gap. The germline V gene has CDR1 SGDLS and CDR2 YYNGEE. CDR3 sequence reads: CASSVLAVGGNYGYTF. CDR3 sequence (DNA): TGTGCCAGCAGCGTTCTGGCGGTTGGGGGAAACTATGGCTACACCTTC.

The chain is built from TRBV15 and TRBJ2-3; 10 nucleotides agree with TRBD2. This CDR3 has 16 amino acids. In germline, CDR1 is LNHNV, CDR2 YYDKDF (reference sequence). The J segment lost 4 bases and the V segment lost 5 bases, leaving 9 bases of the junction unmatched. This CDR3 is CATSGSGGAFSDTQYF. CDR3 bases: TGTGCCACCAGCGGGAGCGGGGGGGCCTTTTCAGATACGCAGTATTTT.

The chain combines TRBV9 with TRBJ2-1; 10 bases are a match to TRBD2. Germline CDR1 is SGDLS and CDR2 is YYNGEE. The CDR3 totals 16 residues. Germline trimming cut 2 bases from V and 5 bases from J; bases unmatched to any gene: 7. The CDR3, as DNA: TGTGCCAGCAGCGTTCCCGGGACTAGCGAAAACAATGAGCAGTTCTTC. As protein: CASSVPGTSENNEQFF.

This clone has just a few counts. J is TRBJ1-2 and V is TRBV27; D gene unclear. The CDR3 is 14 residues long. Deletions cut 3 bases from V and 4 bases from J, with 12 bases between. Germline V CDR1 and CDR2: MNHEY, SMNVEV (reference sequence). The CDR3 region has the DNA TGTGCCAGCAGTTTTTGGGGAGTAGGCTATGGCTACACCTTC. Encoded protein: CASSFWGVGYGYTF.

The J gene is TRBJ2-7, the V gene TRBV27; TRBD2 matches at 11 bases. The ends lost 5 bases at V and 3 bases at J; junction bases unmatched: 12. There are 17 residues in the CDR3. Germline loops: CDR1 MNHEY, CDR2 SMNVEV (reference sequence). The CDR3 reads CASSAQYGTSGSYEQYF. CDR3 coding DNA: TGTGCCAGCAGTGCCCAGTATGGGACTAGCGGAAGCTACGAGCAGTACTTC.

The rearrangement joins TRBV18 to TRBJ1-2; D remains ambiguous. CDR1 and CDR2 from the germline V gene are KGHSH and LQKENI. V was trimmed by 3 bases and J by 4 bases, leaving 9 bases between them. The CDR3 sequence is 13 residues long. CDR3 in amino acids: CASSPTGGYGYTF. For the CDR3, the DNA is TGTGCCAGCTCACCGACCGGCGGCTATGGCTACACCTTC.

This clone has more than one count but fewer than ten. J is TRBJ2-7 and V is TRBV14; D possibly matches TRBD1 or TRBD2 (7 bases each). This CDR3 contains 13 residues. In germline, CDR1 is SGHDN, CDR2 FVKESK. Trimming shortened V by 1 base and J by 6 bases, and 10 bases separated the two germline ends. This CDR3 is CASSQARGGEQYF. CDR3 DNA sequence: TGTGCCAGCAGCCAAGCCAGGGGGGGCGAGCAGTACTTC.

The chain employs TRBV2 and TRBJ1-5, with 8 nucleotides matching TRBD1. Germline CDR1 reads SNHLY; CDR2 reads FYNNEI. The V segment lost 6 bases and the J segment 3 bases; nucleotides outside the gene matches: 10. The CDR3 loop spans 16 amino acids. The chain's CDR3 is CASSLRQGTPNQPQHF. DNA for the CDR3: TGTGCCAGCAGCTTACGACAGGGGACGCCCAATCAGCCCCAGCATTTT.

The chain uses TRBV4-1 and TRBJ1-3; no clear D gene. The germline V and J ends were trimmed by 1 base and 3 bases, with 10 bases remaining between them. Per germline, CDR1 MGHRA and CDR2 YSYEKL. The CDR3 has 15 amino acids. For the CDR3, the DNA is TGCGCCAGCAGCCAAGCCGTGGTTCTTGGAAACACCATATATTTT. The encoded protein is CASSQAVVLGNTIYF.

The chain couples TRBV6-1 to TRBJ1-5, with 10 nucleotides matching TRBD1. The J segment lost 8 bases and the V segment lost 6 bases, leaving 4 bases of the junction unmatched. Germline lookup yields CDR1 MNHNS and CDR2 SASEGT. This CDR3 has 13 amino acids. The CDR3 sequence: CASSRTGGEPQHF. The CDR3 bases are TGTGCCAGCAGCAGGACAGGGGGTGAGCCCCAGCATTTT.

CDR3 loop: CASSLAASSYNEQFF. The CDR3 coding sequence is TGTGCCAGCAGCTTAGCGGCTAGCTCCTACAATGAGCAGTTCTTC. This chain joins TRBV11-1 and TRBJ2-1; no clear D. In germline, CDR1 is SGHAT, CDR2 FQDESV (reference sequence). The V end lost 0 bases, the J end lost 0 bases, and 6 bases lay between the germline ends. The CDR3 consists of 15 residues.